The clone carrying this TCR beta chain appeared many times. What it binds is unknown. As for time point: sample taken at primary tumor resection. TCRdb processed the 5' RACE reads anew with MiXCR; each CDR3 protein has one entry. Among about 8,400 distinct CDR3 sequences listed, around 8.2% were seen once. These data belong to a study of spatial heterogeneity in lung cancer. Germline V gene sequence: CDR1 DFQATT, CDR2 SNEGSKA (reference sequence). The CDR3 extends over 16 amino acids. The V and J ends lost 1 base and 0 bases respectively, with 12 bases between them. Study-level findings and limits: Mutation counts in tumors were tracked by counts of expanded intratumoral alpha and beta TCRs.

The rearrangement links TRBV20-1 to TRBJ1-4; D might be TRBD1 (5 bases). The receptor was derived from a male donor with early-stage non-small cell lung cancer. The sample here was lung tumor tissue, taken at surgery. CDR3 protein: CSARGTDSSTNEKLFF. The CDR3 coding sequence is TGCAGTGCTAGAGGTACCGACAGTTCAACTAATGAAAAACTGTTTTTT.